This T cell receptor (beta chain) was identified during a study of blood T cell repertoires in COVID-19. Study-wide context: Acute-phase and convalescent COVID-19 samples originated in the United States, Italy and Spain.

Assay: immunoSEQ multiplex PCR; the TCRdb copy retains only in-frame clones and omits some. This table holds under 200,000 clones, 84% found once. The germline V gene encodes CDR1 MNHEY and CDR2 SMNVEV (reference sequence). The CDR3 runs 13 residues. V shed 6 bases and J shed 4 bases, with 13 bases lying between them. The receptor's source is a middle-aged man who had recovered from COVID-19. This chain uses TRBV27 with TRBJ2-7; D is possibly TRBD1 (5 bases). The sequenced sample consisted of PBMCs or T cells enriched from blood (not recorded which). The CDR3 protein is CASRNSGRYEQYF. In nucleotides, the CDR3 is TGTGCCAGCAGGAACTCAGGGCGGTACGAGCAGTACTTC.